These T cell receptor beta chains were read from a single sample in a study of T cells in Graves' hyperthyroidism and ophthalmopathy. Using its own MiXCR run on the multiplex PCR reads, TCRdb lists one record per CDR3 protein. This sample yields about 300,000 distinct CDR3 sequences, of which roughly 19% are seen a single time; under 45% belongs to the top ten. The sample taken for sequencing was blood. Every receptor here comes from a middle-aged man with Graves' ophthalmopathy. Each CDR3 is given with its conserved first and last residue. D genes are given only for firm matches. Clone sizes are given selectively: once, few, many, or a class where the clone is expanded.

v_gene: TRBV20-1
d_gene: .
j_gene: TRBJ2-5
abundance: many
CDR3aa: CSARPEQETQYF
CDR3nt: TGCAGTGCTAGGCCAGAGCAAGAGACCCAGTACTTC

v_gene: TRBV5-1
d_gene: TRBD1
j_gene: TRBJ1-4
abundance: few
CDR3aa: CASSLQGDNEKLFF
CDR3nt: TGCGCCAGCAGCTTACAGGGGGACAATGAAAAACTGTTTTTT

v_gene: TRBV28
d_gene: TRBD2
j_gene: TRBJ2-5
abundance: .
CDR3aa: CASSLRGRGLAGGLPYRQETQYF
CDR3nt: TGTGCCAGCAGTTTAAGGGGGCGGGGACTAGCGGGAGGGCTCCCCTACCGACAAGAGACCCAGTACTTC

v_gene: TRBV30
d_gene: .
j_gene: TRBJ2-7
abundance: many
CDR3aa: CAWSETTASVRQYF
CDR3nt: TGTGCCTGGAGTGAGACGACGGCCTCGGTTAGGCAGTACTTC

v_gene: TRBV27
d_gene: .
j_gene: TRBJ1-6
abundance: .
CDR3aa: CASSLDVGPLNSPLHF
CDR3nt: TGTGCCAGCAGTTTGGACGTAGGCCCTCTTAATTCACCCCTCCACTTT

v_gene: TRBV7-3
d_gene: .
j_gene: TRBJ2-1
abundance: .
CDR3aa: CAGSSRGEPYNEQFF
CDR3nt: TGTGCCGGCAGCTCAAGGGGGGAACCCTACAATGAGCAGTTCTTC

v_gene: TRBV20-1
d_gene: TRBD1
j_gene: TRBJ2-7
abundance: many
CDR3aa: CSARDSYEQYF
CDR3nt: TGCAGTGCCCGGGACAGTTACGAGCAGTACTTC

v_gene: TRBV28
d_gene: .
j_gene: TRBJ2-2
abundance: .
CDR3aa: CATLPRAEANTGELFF
CDR3nt: TGTGCCACCCTACCCCGGGCAGAAGCGAACACCGGGGAGCTGTTTTTT

v_gene: TRBV27
d_gene: TRBD2
j_gene: TRBJ2-7
abundance: many
CDR3aa: CASSSRGEGSYEQYF
CDR3nt: TGTGCCAGCAGTTCCCGCGGGGAGGGATCCTACGAGCAGTACTTC

v_gene: TRBV27
d_gene: .
j_gene: TRBJ1-5
abundance: .
CDR3aa: CASSSRGNTNQPQHF
CDR3nt: TGTGCCAGCAGTTCGCGGGGGAACACAAATCAGCCCCAGCATTTT

v_gene: TRBV6-4
d_gene: .
j_gene: TRBJ1-2
abundance: few
CDR3aa: CASSATVGQAGYTF
CDR3nt: TGTGCCAGCAGTGCCACGGTAGGACAAGCGGGCTACACCTTC

v_gene: TRBV7-6
d_gene: .
j_gene: TRBJ2-3
abundance: .
CDR3aa: CASSLGLGQADTQYF
CDR3nt: TGTGCCAGCAGCTTAGGACTAGGTCAGGCAGATACGCAGTATTTT

v_gene: TRBV30
d_gene: .
j_gene: TRBJ2-5
abundance: few
CDR3aa: CAWTTGRLGGKETQYF
CDR3nt: TGTGCCTGGACGACCGGGCGACTAGGGGGGAAAGAGACCCAGTACTTC

v_gene: TRBV5-1
d_gene: .
j_gene: TRBJ2-2
abundance: .
CDR3aa: CASSLETGWELFF
CDR3nt: TGCGCCAGCAGCTTGGAAACGGGCTGGGAGCTGTTTTTT

v_gene: TRBV6-1
d_gene: .
j_gene: TRBJ2-1
abundance: .
CDR3aa: CASSRDGSEQFF
CDR3nt: TGTGCCAGCTCAAGGGACGGGAGCGAGCAGTTCTTC

v_gene: TRBV7-9
d_gene: TRBD2
j_gene: TRBJ2-2
abundance: many
CDR3aa: CASSDWRGRANTGELFF
CDR3nt: TGTGCCAGCAGCGACTGGCGGGGGAGGGCCAACACCGGGGAGCTGTTTTTT

v_gene: TRBV12-3/TRBV12-4
d_gene: .
j_gene: TRBJ1-1
abundance: .
CDR3aa: CASSTIGKNTEAFF
CDR3nt: TGTGCCAGCAGTACGATAGGGAAAAACACTGAAGCTTTCTTT

v_gene: TRBV29-1
d_gene: .
j_gene: TRBJ2-3
abundance: .
CDR3aa: CSVEFVGLSTDTQYF
CDR3nt: TGCAGCGTTGAGTTTGTGGGTTTAAGCACAGATACGCAGTATTTT

v_gene: TRBV12-3/TRBV12-4
d_gene: TRBD2
j_gene: TRBJ2-2
abundance: many
CDR3aa: CASSSSGRDTGELFF
CDR3nt: TGTGCCAGCAGTTCTAGCGGGAGGGACACCGGGGAGCTGTTTTTT

v_gene: TRBV4-2
d_gene: TRBD2
j_gene: TRBJ2-5
abundance: .
CDR3aa: CASSQETSTETQYF
CDR3nt: TGTGCCAGCAGCCAAGAGACTAGCACGGAGACCCAGTACTTC

v_gene: TRBV4-2
d_gene: TRBD1
j_gene: TRBJ2-5
abundance: .
CDR3aa: CASTPGLGTGAEETQYF
CDR3nt: TGTGCCAGCACCCCAGGACTCGGGACAGGGGCCGAAGAGACCCAGTACTTC

v_gene: TRBV28
d_gene: .
j_gene: TRBJ1-2
abundance: many
CDR3aa: CASSYRDGYTF
CDR3nt: TGTGCCAGCAGCTACAGGGATGGCTACACCTTC

v_gene: TRBV18
d_gene: .
j_gene: TRBJ2-3
abundance: .
CDR3aa: CASSPVPSNSDTQYF
CDR3nt: TGTGCCAGCTCACCGGTCCCTAGTAACTCAGATACGCAGTATTTT

v_gene: TRBV5-1
d_gene: .
j_gene: TRBJ1-1
abundance: many
CDR3aa: CASSLERGSSEAFF
CDR3nt: TGCGCCAGCAGCTTGGAAAGGGGGTCGAGTGAAGCTTTCTTT

v_gene: TRBV9
d_gene: TRBD1
j_gene: TRBJ2-1
abundance: .
CDR3aa: CASSLTTGAYNEQFF
CDR3nt: TGTGCCAGCAGTTTGACGACAGGGGCCTACAATGAGCAGTTCTTC

v_gene: TRBV7-2
d_gene: .
j_gene: TRBJ2-3
abundance: .
CDR3aa: CASSSGLPTDTQYF
CDR3nt: TGTGCCAGCAGCTCCGGACTTCCCACAGATACGCAGTATTTT

v_gene: TRBV11-2
d_gene: .
j_gene: TRBJ1-2
abundance: .
CDR3aa: CASSPLNYGYAF
CDR3nt: TGTGCCAGCAGCCCCCTTAACTATGGCTACGCCTTC

v_gene: TRBV7-2
d_gene: TRBD2
j_gene: TRBJ2-3
abundance: many
CDR3aa: CASSTLVTGGTDTQYF
CDR3nt: TGTGCCAGCAGCACCCTCGTCACGGGAGGAACAGATACGCAGTATTTT

v_gene: TRBV28
d_gene: .
j_gene: TRBJ2-1
abundance: .
CDR3aa: CASSLFRGFGAGNEQFF
CDR3nt: TGTGCCAGCAGTTTATTCCGGGGGTTTGGGGCCGGGAATGAGCAGTTCTTC

v_gene: TRBV11-2
d_gene: .
j_gene: TRBJ1-4
abundance: .
CDR3aa: CASSGIDEKLFF
CDR3nt: TGTGCCAGCAGCGGGATAGACGAAAAACTGTTTTTT

v_gene: TRBV9
d_gene: .
j_gene: TRBJ1-2
abundance: .
CDR3aa: CASSVGRVSYGYTF
CDR3nt: TGTGCCAGCAGCGTTGGCAGGGTGAGCTATGGCTACACCTTC

v_gene: TRBV20-1
d_gene: .
j_gene: TRBJ2-3
abundance: many
CDR3aa: CSARAALVSDTQYF
CDR3nt: TGCAGTGCTAGAGCCGCCCTAGTTTCAGATACGCAGTATTTT

v_gene: TRBV20-1
d_gene: TRBD2
j_gene: TRBJ2-1
abundance: .
CDR3aa: CSARGLAYEQFF
CDR3nt: TGCAGTGCTAGGGGACTAGCATATGAGCAGTTCTTC

v_gene: TRBV2
d_gene: .
j_gene: TRBJ2-3
abundance: many
CDR3aa: CAVRDPHSTDTQYF
CDR3nt: TGTGCCGTCCGGGACCCACACTCCACAGATACGCAGTATTTT

v_gene: TRBV11-2
d_gene: TRBD1
j_gene: TRBJ2-7
abundance: many
CDR3aa: CASSLVPFGGVGTGYEQYF
CDR3nt: TGTGCCAGCAGCTTAGTCCCTTTTGGTGGGGTTGGGACAGGCTACGAGCAGTACTTC

v_gene: TRBV24-1
d_gene: TRBD1
j_gene: TRBJ1-2
abundance: many
CDR3aa: CATSGRDRADNYGYTF
CDR3nt: TGTGCCACCAGTGGCCGGGACAGGGCGGATAACTATGGCTACACCTTC

v_gene: TRBV11-2
d_gene: TRBD1
j_gene: TRBJ2-7
abundance: .
CDR3aa: CASRGQGPEQYF
CDR3nt: TGTGCCAGTCGGGGACAGGGGCCCGAGCAGTACTTC

v_gene: TRBV6-2/TRBV6-3
d_gene: .
j_gene: TRBJ2-3
abundance: many
CDR3aa: CASSYGRSTDTQYF
CDR3nt: TGTGCCAGCAGTTACGGGAGGAGCACAGATACGCAGTATTTT

v_gene: TRBV12-3/TRBV12-4
d_gene: .
j_gene: TRBJ2-2
abundance: many
CDR3aa: CASSKTRSGELFF
CDR3nt: TGTGCCAGCAGTAAAACCCGGTCGGGGGAGCTGTTTTTT